The 5 T cell receptor beta chains below come from one sample, sequenced in a study of metastatic and nonmetastatic thyroid tumors. All patients were treatment-naive before thyroid surgery. TCRdb reanalyzed the PCR reads via MiXCR. The data show tens of thousands of clones, roughly 17% seen once. Sequenced input: blood. These receptors were taken from a female donor with papillary thyroid cancer or a benign thyroid nodule (not recorded which). Some clones in this sample may be carry-over from other donors' samples.

Details on this clone: A junction end diverges from the germline sequence, so it may reflect a read error. The rearrangement uses TRBV6-5 and TRBJ2-2; 7 positions match TRBD2. The germline V gene has CDR1 MNHEY and CDR2 SVGAGI. The CDR3 totals 17 residues. CDR3 in amino acids: CTSSYSRRAGNTGELFF. CDR3 bases: TGTACCAGCAGTTACTCGAGGCGAGCGGGAAACACCGGTGAGCTGTTTTTT.

The table lists this clone with many counts. The chain employs TRBV30 and TRBJ2-2; 8 nucleotides agree with TRBD1. CDR1 GTSNPN and CDR2 SVGIG come from the germline V gene (reference sequence). V was pared by 2 bases and J by 5 bases, with 4 bases of the junction left unmatched. CDR3 length equals 14 residues. The CDR3 DNA reads as TGTGCCTGGAGTCCAGGGGGCGTAACCGGGGAGCTGTTTTTT. This gives the protein CAWSPGGVTGELFF.

The chain carries TRBV20-1 and TRBJ1-2; TRBD1 is a possible D gene (5 bases). Trimming removed 5 bases from V and 3 bases from J, with 10 bases in between. Germline assignment: CDR1 DFQATT and CDR2 SNEGSKA (reference sequence). CDR3 size: 12 residues. The CDR3 DNA is TGCAGTGCTGTAGACAGTCACTATGGCTACACCTTC. Protein product: CSAVDSHYGYTF.

This clone occurred many times. The chain recombines TRBV7-2 with TRBJ2-1; D not resolved. Germline assignment: CDR1 SGHTA and CDR2 FQGNSA. Trimming left V 2 bases short and J 9 bases short, with 8 bases between. The length of the CDR3 is 12 residues. Here the CDR3 DNA reads TGTGCCAGCAGCTTACCCCGCGGTGAGCAGTTCTTC. Its protein product is CASSLPRGEQFF.

The sample holds many counts of this clone. This chain uses TRBV18 with TRBJ1-2; 8 nucleotides line up with TRBD1. Germline CDR1 reads KGHSH; CDR2 reads LQKENI. V dropped 6 bases and J dropped 4; count of bases not matched to a gene: 16. The CDR3 consists of 17 residues. The CDR3 nucleotides read TGTGCCAGCTCCACTGGGACAGGTATACATCTGAGCTATGGCTACACCTTC. Protein product: CASSTGTGIHLSYGYTF. Full variable domain (remainder filled in from reference TRBV18 and TRBJ1-2): NAGVMQNPRHLVRRRGQEARLRCSPMKGHSHVYWYRQLPEEGLKFMVYLQKENIIDESGMPKERFSAEFPKEGPSILRIQQVVRGDSAAYFCASSTGTGIHLSYGYTFGSGTRLTVV.